The source of this T cell receptor beta chain is a study of PD-L1 blockade in urothelial cancer. Study at large: Bladder-origin urothelial cancer in males covered twenty-five of 29 patients. Study results and limitations: A below-median TCR clonality in blood before treatment predicted better survival.

A remark on this clone: No antigen is known for it.

Germline-derived CDR1 and CDR2 are SGHVS and FNYEAQ. J lost 2 bases, V lost 4 bases, and 16 bases had no gene match. This CDR3 spans 18 amino acids. Libraries were prepared by immunoSEQ multiplex PCR; TCRdb keeps only in-frame clonotypes and omits some of them. This sample carries under 100,000 clones, 85% to 90% of them seen once, and the ten largest clones take 1.5% to 2%. Time point here: pretreatment peripheral blood. Here the sequenced sample was PBMCs, taken around atezolizumab (anti-PD-L1) treatment. The gene calls are TRBV7-6 and TRBJ2-7; 8 bases fit TRBD2. The sequence was collected from a man aged 60 to 69 with urothelial cancer. DNA for the CDR3: TGTGCCAGCAGCTCCTCCGGGGGGGTGGGGGACGCCCCCTACGAGCAGTACTTC. It translates to CASSSSGGVGDAPYEQYF.